A selection of T cell receptor beta chains follows, all from one sample in a study of cytomegalovirus exposure and HLA in healthy donors. This table comes from immunoSEQ multiplex PCR, and its TCRdb copy is limited to in-frame clones, with some not included. The sample carries about 200,000 clones, 84% recorded once. The sequencing sample was made of PBMCs. These receptors were taken from a woman aged 30 to 39 in good health and CMV-seropositive. Both conserved end residues are part of each CDR3. Fields, in order: V gene, D gene, J gene, CDR3 length, clone size, CDR3 protein, CDR3 DNA. The D gene is left open where the match is weak. The size entry is marked missing in some rows and otherwise reads once, few, many or a size class.

TRBV7-9	-	TRBJ1-5	17	-	CASSLVSGPPYNQPQHF	TGTGCCAGCAGCTTAGTATCAGGTCCCCCCTACAATCAGCCCCAGCATTTT
TRBV28	-	TRBJ2-1	16	-	CASSRQASFSYNEQFF	TGTGCCAGCAGTCGACAGGCGTCGTTCTCCTACAATGAGCAGTTCTTC
TRBV10-3	TRBD1	TRBJ2-7	14	-	CAISEPPGQGALYF	TGTGCCATCAGTGAGCCTCCGGGACAGGGCGCCTTATACTTC
TRBV7-9	-	TRBJ2-3	14	once	CASSQGGGADTQYF	TGTGCCAGCAGTCAGGGAGGAGGGGCAGATACGCAGTATTTT
TRBV6-1	TRBD1	TRBJ2-1	14	-	CASSRTDRLNEQFF	TGTGCCAGCAGCAGAACGGACAGGCTCAATGAGCAGTTCTTC
TRBV29-1	-	TRBJ2-1	16	-	CSVDKAGGGPNNEQFF	TGCAGCGTTGATAAGGCTGGGGGCGGGCCAAACAATGAGCAGTTCTTC
TRBV5-1	-	TRBJ2-2	16	-	CASSSTGARTNGELFF	TGCGCCAGCAGCTCGACGGGAGCGAGAACGAACGGGGAGCTGTTTTTT
TRBV6-5	-	TRBJ2-5	13	-	CASSYSTGSAQYF	TGTGCCAGCAGTTACTCGACGGGGTCGGCCCAGTACTTC
TRBV5-1	TRBD1	TRBJ1-1	15	-	CASSLSLGGGTEAFF	TGCGCCAGCAGCTTGAGTTTAGGGGGCGGCACTGAAGCTTTCTTT
TRBV27	-	TRBJ2-6	13	-	CASKELGANVLTF	TGTGCCAGCAAGGAGTTGGGGGCCAACGTCCTGACTTTC
TRBV7-9	TRBD2	TRBJ2-1	18	once	CASSPTSGIQSSYNEQFF	TGTGCCAGCAGCCCGACTAGCGGGATCCAGAGCTCCTACAATGAGCAGTTCTTC
TRBV5-4	TRBD1	TRBJ2-7	15	-	CASSQTGTGHYEQYF	TGTGCCAGCAGCCAAACCGGGACAGGTCATTACGAGCAGTACTTC
TRBV27	-	TRBJ1-2	12	once	CASSTLQGRYTF	TGTGCCAGCAGTACCCTACAGGGTCGCTACACCTTC
TRBV4-1	-	TRBJ1-4	14	-	CASRMAGGTEKLFF	TGCGCCAGCAGGATGGCGGGGGGAACTGAAAAACTGTTTTTT
TRBV25-1	TRBD1	TRBJ1-3	15	-	CASSEDRVSGNTIYF	TGTGCCAGCAGTGAAGACAGGGTCTCTGGAAACACCATATATTTT
TRBV6-1	TRBD1	TRBJ1-2	13	-	CASSETGNYGYTF	TGTGCCAGCAGTGAGACAGGGAACTATGGCTACACCTTC
TRBV19	TRBD1	TRBJ1-2	13	few	CASSPDRGEGYTF	TGTGCCAGTAGTCCGGACAGGGGGGAAGGCTACACCTTC
TRBV6-5	TRBD1	TRBJ2-5	14	-	CASGRGQPQETQYF	TGTGCCAGCGGCAGGGGACAGCCCCAAGAGACCCAGTACTTC
TRBV2	TRBD2	TRBJ2-5	16	-	CASSGWTSGIQETQYF	TGTGCCAGCAGTGGTTGGACTAGCGGGATTCAAGAGACCCAGTACTTC
TRBV13	TRBD2	TRBJ2-7	16	-	CASSLDVGGRSDEQYF	TGTGCCAGCAGCCTGGATGTCGGCGGGAGGTCCGACGAGCAGTACTTC
TRBV28	TRBD1	TRBJ2-7	16	-	CASSLWLRDRGNEQYF	TGTGCCAGCAGTTTATGGCTACGGGACAGGGGAAACGAGCAGTACTTC
TRBV27	-	TRBJ2-1	15	-	CASSLSLGARDEQFF	TGTGCCAGCAGTTTATCACTGGGGGCTCGAGATGAGCAGTTCTTC
TRBV19	-	TRBJ1-1	14	-	CASSLGQSNTEAFF	TGTGCCAGTAGTTTAGGACAGTCGAACACTGAAGCTTTCTTT
TRBV9	TRBD2	TRBJ2-2	17	-	CASSQKATSGPSGELFF	TGTGCCAGCAGCCAAAAGGCGACTAGCGGGCCCTCCGGGGAGCTGTTTTTT
TRBV6-1	TRBD1	TRBJ2-7	15	-	CASSNPGTGFYEQYF	TGTGCCAGCAGTAACCCCGGGACAGGGTTTTACGAGCAGTACTTC
TRBV12-5	TRBD1	TRBJ2-7	14	-	CASVAGTGSHEQYF	TGTGCTAGTGTCGCCGGGACAGGGAGCCACGAGCAGTACTTC
TRBV15	TRBD1	TRBJ1-2	15	-	CATSRDLGQGSGYTF	TGTGCCACCAGCAGAGATTTGGGACAGGGCTCTGGCTACACCTTC
TRBV27	TRBD1	TRBJ1-5	18	-	CASKVEGGQVYSNQPQHF	TGTGCCAGCAAGGTTGAAGGGGGCCAAGTCTATAGCAATCAGCCCCAGCATTTT
TRBV7-6	-	TRBJ2-7	13	-	CASSLGYIYEQYF	TGTGCCAGCAGCTTAGGATACATCTACGAGCAGTACTTC
TRBV30	-	TRBJ1-1	14	-	CAWDPGLLNTEAFF	TGTGCCTGGGACCCTGGACTCCTGAACACTGAAGCTTTCTTT
TRBV5-1	TRBD1	TRBJ1-2	16	-	CASSPGGTGGNYGYTF	TGCGCCAGCAGCCCCGGCGGGACAGGGGGAAACTATGGCTACACCTTC
TRBV28	TRBD2	TRBJ2-7	14	-	CASSLGGSFYEQYF	TGTGCCAGCAGTTTAGGCGGGAGCTTCTACGAGCAGTACTTC
TRBV28	TRBD1	TRBJ2-3	16	once	CASSPPGQGRTDTQYF	TGTGCCAGCAGCCCACCGGGACAGGGTCGGACAGATACGCAGTATTTT
TRBV25-1	TRBD1	TRBJ2-2	16	once	CASSAPGQGNTGELFF	TGTGCCAGCAGTGCACCGGGACAGGGGAACACCGGGGAGCTGTTTTTT
TRBV28	-	TRBJ2-2	15	-	CASSLDFANTGELFF	TGTGCCAGCAGTTTGGACTTTGCGAACACCGGGGAGCTGTTTTTT
TRBV29-1	-	TRBJ1-2	11	-	CSVEENYGYTF	TGCAGCGTTGAGGAGAACTATGGCTACACCTTC
TRBV6-1	TRBD1	TRBJ1-2	14	-	CASSDSGTVYGYTF	TGTGCCAGCAGTGACTCCGGGACAGTTTATGGCTACACCTTC
TRBV13	-	TRBJ1-2	16	few	CASSRDTVTINYGYTF	TGTGCCAGCAGCCGGGACACCGTCACGATTAACTATGGCTACACCTTC
TRBV9	-	TRBJ2-7	14	-	CASSVGSGVYEQYF	TGTGCCAGCAGCGTAGGGTCCGGGGTTTACGAGCAGTACTTC
TRBV19	TRBD1	TRBJ1-2	15	-	CASSPSATGKYGYTF	TGTGCCAGTAGTCCATCGGCGACAGGGAAATATGGCTACACCTTC
TRBV7-6	TRBD1	TRBJ2-2	17	-	CASSPVTYRGIVGELFF	TGTGCCAGCAGCCCCGTGACGTACAGGGGTATCGTCGGGGAGCTGTTTTTT
TRBV5-1	TRBD1	TRBJ2-7	15	-	CASSLNLGTGDEQYF	TGCGCCAGCAGCTTGAATCTGGGGACAGGTGACGAGCAGTACTTC
TRBV2	-	TRBJ2-7	17	-	CASTTYSGARLSYEQYF	TGTGCCAGCACCACCTACTCAGGGGCTAGGTTGTCCTACGAGCAGTACTTC
TRBV19	TRBD1	TRBJ2-3	14	-	CASSIGTGTDTQYF	TGTGCCAGTAGTATAGGGACAGGGACAGATACGCAGTATTTT
TRBV28	TRBD1	TRBJ2-7	15	-	CASSFVATGGGEQYF	TGTGCCAGCAGTTTTGTAGCGACAGGGGGCGGCGAGCAGTACTTC
TRBV6-5	-	TRBJ1-2	15	-	CASSKGGWGIYGYTF	TGTGCCAGCAGTAAAGGGGGTTGGGGGATCTATGGCTACACCTTC
TRBV27	-	TRBJ1-5	13	-	CASSRGTDQPQHF	TGTGCCAGCAGTAGAGGCACCGATCAGCCCCAGCATTTT
TRBV10-3	TRBD2	TRBJ2-7	15	-	CAIRPSGRGSYEQYF	TGTGCCATCAGACCTAGCGGGAGAGGATCCTACGAGCAGTACTTC
TRBV7-8	-	TRBJ1-2	15	-	CASSSGQRSGYGYTF	TGTGCCAGCAGCTCCGGACAGCGAAGCGGCTATGGCTACACCTTC
TRBV6-1	-	TRBJ2-7	15	-	CASRSLKPITYEQYF	TGTGCCAGCCGATCACTCAAACCAATTACCTACGAGCAGTACTTC
TRBV11-3	-	TRBJ1-1	13	few	CASSLGHNTEAFF	TGTGCCAGCAGCTTGGGACACAACACTGAAGCTTTCTTT
TRBV6-5	-	TRBJ2-7	13	-	CASSELTENEQYF	TGTGCCAGCAGTGAACTAACGGAGAACGAGCAGTACTTC
TRBV6-1	-	TRBJ1-2	13	-	CASSEVNNYGYTF	TGTGCCAGCAGTGAAGTCAATAACTATGGCTACACCTTC
TRBV9	-	TRBJ1-2	13	-	CASTPTGSYGYTF	TGTGCCAGCACACCTACAGGGAGCTATGGCTACACCTTC
TRBV9	-	TRBJ2-2	15	few	CASSPRLVGAGELFF	TGTGCCAGCAGCCCCAGACTAGTCGGAGCTGGGGAGCTGTTTTTT
TRBV5-6	-	TRBJ2-7	14	-	CASSFGTTRTQQYF	TGTGCCAGCAGCTTTGGGACAACTAGAACCCAGCAGTACTTC
TRBV15	TRBD2	TRBJ2-1	16	-	CATSRVPGLADNEQFF	TGTGCCACCAGCAGGGTCCCAGGACTAGCGGACAATGAGCAGTTCTTC
TRBV4-2	-	TRBJ1-4	16	-	CASSQDRYGRNEKLFF	TGTGCCAGCAGCCAAGATAGATACGGGAGGAATGAAAAACTGTTTTTT